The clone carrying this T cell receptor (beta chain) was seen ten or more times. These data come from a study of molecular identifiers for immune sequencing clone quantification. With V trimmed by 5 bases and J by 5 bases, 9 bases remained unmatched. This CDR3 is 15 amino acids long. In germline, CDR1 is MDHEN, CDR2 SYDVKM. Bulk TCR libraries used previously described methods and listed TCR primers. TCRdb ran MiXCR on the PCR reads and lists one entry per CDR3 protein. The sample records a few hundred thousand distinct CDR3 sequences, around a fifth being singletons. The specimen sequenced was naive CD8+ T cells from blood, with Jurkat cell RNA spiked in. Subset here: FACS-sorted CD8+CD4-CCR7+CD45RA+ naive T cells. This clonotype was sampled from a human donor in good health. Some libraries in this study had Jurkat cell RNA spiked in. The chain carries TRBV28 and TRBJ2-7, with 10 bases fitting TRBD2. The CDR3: CASSANSGRMNEQYF. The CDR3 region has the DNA TGTGCCAGCAGTGCCAATAGCGGGAGGATGAACGAGCAGTACTTC.